These 13 T cell receptor beta chains were all obtained from the same sample, sequenced in a study of CD8 T cells in Susac syndrome. An amount of RNA that ranged from 0.5 to 1 ug was reverse transcribed with random hexamers. TCRdb processed the immunoSEQ multiplex PCR reads anew with MiXCR; each CDR3 protein has one entry. Among approximately 210,000 distinct CDR3 sequences listed, about 95% were seen once. The sequenced material came from CD4+ T cells from PBMCs. The receptors here all came from a human donor with Susac syndrome.

This chain uses TRBV28 with TRBJ1-1; TRBD1 is a possible D gene (5 bases). V gave up 5 bases and J gave up 7 bases, with 14 bases separating them. The CDR3 loop spans 13 amino acids. CDR1 and CDR2 from the germline V gene are MDHEN and SYDVKM. The CDR3 protein is CASSHQGHLEAFF. In DNA form, the CDR3 reads TGTGCCAGCAGTCACCAAGGACACCTTGAAGCTTTCTTT.

This chain links TRBV6-5 with TRBJ2-3; D tentatively reads TRBD1 or TRBD2 (5 bases each). The V end lost 0 bases, the J end lost 2 bases, and 12 bases lay between the germline ends. The CDR3 length is 16 residues. CDR1 is MNHEY and CDR2 is SVGAGI in the germline V gene. The CDR3 sequence: CASSYSRGAHTDTQYF. The CDR3 nucleotides read TGTGCCAGCAGTTACTCACGGGGCGCTCACACAGATACGCAGTATTTT.

This clonotype has just one count. The gene calls are TRBV9 and TRBJ2-3, with unresolved D. Germline V CDR1 and CDR2: SGDLS, YYNGEE. The V end was cut by 4 bases, the J end by 2 bases, with 14 bases between. The CDR3 is made up of 15 amino acids. Here the CDR3 DNA reads TGTGCCAGCAGCCCCCGACCCTTGAACACAGATACGCAGTATTTT. Residues: CASSPRPLNTDTQYF.

V gene TRBV11-2 combines with J gene TRBJ2-5; weak D call: TRBD2 (7 bases). The germline V gene encodes CDR1 SGHAT and CDR2 FQNNGV. The CDR3 has 17 amino acids. The V and J ends lost 2 bases and 5 bases respectively, with 21 bases between them. The CDR3 loop reads CASSLRGRGSRLETQYF. DNA of the CDR3: TGTGCCAGCAGCTTACGGGGGAGGGGGTCCCGCCTGGAGACCCAGTACTTC. Supplemented by reference TRBV11-2 and TRBJ2-5, the full variable domain reads EAGVAQSPRYKIIEKRQSVAFWCNPISGHATLYWYQQILGQGPKLLIQFQNNGVVDDSQLPKDRFSAERLKGVDSTLKIQPAKLEDSAVYLCASSLRGRGSRLETQYFGPGTRLLVL.

V is TRBV12-3 or TRBV12-4 and J is TRBJ2-1, with TRBD2 identical over 8 bases. J was trimmed by 0 bases and V by 6 bases; bases with no gene match: 7. The CDR3 loop spans 16 amino acids. This CDR3 reads CASRYRGGSSYNEQFF. CDR3 nucleotides: TGTGCCAGCAGGTATCGGGGGGGGTCCTCCTACAATGAGCAGTTCTTC.

The chain combines TRBV9 with TRBJ1-6; no definite D call. In germline, CDR1 is SGDLS, CDR2 YYNGEE. The CDR3 is 13 amino acids. The germline V and J ends were trimmed by 0 bases and 7 bases, with 5 bases remaining between them. Here the CDR3 reads CASSVGENSPLHF. The CDR3 DNA reads as TGTGCCAGCAGCGTAGGGGAAAATTCACCCCTCCACTTT.

This clonotype came up once. The chain has TRBV19 and TRBJ1-1, with 7 bases matching TRBD1. V lost 9 bases, J lost 7 bases, and 11 bases stayed unmatched. Germline-derived CDR1 and CDR2 are LNHDA and SQIVND (reference sequence). The CDR3 has 13 amino acids. CDR3 DNA: TGTGCCAGCAAAGGGAACAACAGGGGTGAAGCTTTCTTT. This encodes CASKGNNRGEAFF.

V is TRBV20-1 and J is TRBJ1-5; D might be TRBD1 (5 bases). The germline CDR1 and CDR2 sequences are DFQATT and SNEGSKA (reference sequence). The V end lost 6 bases, the J end lost 3 bases, and 12 bases lay between the germline ends. The CDR3 spans 13 residues. CDR3 DNA sequence: TGCAGTGCGACGACAGCTTACAATCAGCCCCAGCATTTT. This translates into CSATTAYNQPQHF.

The V call is TRBV5-1, the J call TRBJ2-5, with 9 nucleotides matching TRBD1. Germline trimming cut 0 bases from V and 8 bases from J; bases unmatched to any gene: 8. Germline V gene lookup returns CDR1 SGHRS and CDR2 YFSETQ. This CDR3 contains 15 residues. CDR3 sequence (DNA): TGCGCCAGCAGCTTGGAACCGGGACAGGGAAGAACCCAGTACTTC. It encodes CASSLEPGQGRTQYF.

This chain uses TRBV30 with TRBJ1-1, with unresolved D. This CDR3 comprises 10 residues. Germline V CDR1 and CDR2: GTSNPN, SVGIG (reference sequence). Trimming left V 1 base short and J 6 bases short, with 3 bases between. CDR3 protein: CAWSDSEAFF. The CDR3 bases are TGTGCCTGGAGTGATTCTGAAGCTTTCTTT.

V is TRBV20-1 and J is TRBJ2-7; tentatively, D is TRBD2 (6 bases). CDR1 and CDR2 from the germline V gene are DFQATT and SNEGSKA (reference sequence). This CDR3 has 13 residues. V was shortened by 6 bases and J by 0 bases, with 12 bases between the two germline ends. This CDR3 is CSAWAGNSYEQYF. For the CDR3, the DNA is TGCAGTGCGTGGGCGGGGAACTCCTACGAGCAGTACTTC.

The V gene is TRBV6-2 or TRBV6-3, the J gene TRBJ2-7, with 7 bases fitting TRBD1. CDR3 length equals 14 residues. V was clipped by 10 bases and J by 7 bases; unmatched bases: 16. Germline V lookup: CDR1 MNHEY, CDR2 SVGEGT. The DNA of the CDR3 is TGTGCCACCAACACAGGGGATCAAGTTCGGGAGCAGTACTTC. This translates into CATNTGDQVREQYF.

Written as DNA, the CDR3 is TGTGCCAGCAGTGACAGGGGCGTCACTGAAGCTTTCTTT. This sequence encodes CASSDRGVTEAFF. The chain carries TRBV6-2 or TRBV6-3 and TRBJ1-1; 8 nucleotides line up with TRBD1. V dropped 5 bases and J dropped 4; count of bases not matched to a gene: 3. The CDR3 is 13 amino acids. Germline values: CDR1 MNHEY, CDR2 SVGEGT.